Each of the 14 T cell receptor beta chains below was sequenced from the same sample in a study of blood T cell repertoires in COVID-19. Sequencing was performed with immunoSEQ multiplex PCR; in TCRdb, only in-frame clones are kept and a portion is missing. The sample carries fewer than 250,000 clones, roughly nine tenths recorded once. Material for sequencing was peripheral blood. All receptors derive from a young man with acute or convalescent COVID-19.

Here the CDR3 reads CASSSGGAETYEQYF. The CDR3 bases are TGTGCCAGTTCCAGCGGGGGGGCGGAAACCTACGAGCAGTACTTC. The rearrangement links TRBV19 to TRBJ2-7, with 10 bases matching TRBD2. Germline V lookup: CDR1 LNHDA, CDR2 SQIVND (reference sequence). V lost 8 bases and J lost 2; bases outside the gene matches: 9. This CDR3 is 15 amino acids long.

This clone was recorded once. The chain carries TRBV4-2 and TRBJ2-7, with 9 bases aligning to TRBD1. This CDR3 has 15 residues. With V trimmed by 3 bases and J by 6 bases, 9 bases remained unmatched. Germline loops: CDR1 LGHNA, CDR2 YNFKEQ. The CDR3 here is CASSQVGQGSGEQYF. In DNA, the CDR3 is TGTGCCAGCAGCCAGGTCGGACAGGGGTCCGGCGAGCAGTACTTC.

The gene calls are TRBV27 and TRBJ2-3, with D unclear. Germline V gene sequence: CDR1 MNHEY, CDR2 SMNVEV (reference sequence). V was pared by 2 bases and J by 2 bases, with 8 bases between. The CDR3 length is 14 residues. DNA for the CDR3: TGTGCCAGCAGTTTAGAGTTAGCCACAGATACGCAGTATTTT. Residues: CASSLELATDTQYF.

The chain joins TRBV5-5 to TRBJ2-2, with a tentative D call TRBD1 (5 bases). V was shortened by 0 bases and J by 5 bases, with 11 bases between the two germline ends. The germline gives CDR1 SGHKS, CDR2 YYEKEE (reference sequence). The CDR3 sequence is 15 residues long. The DNA for the CDR3 is TGTGCCAGCAGCTTGGATCGCAGGGTTACCGGGGAGCTGTTTTTT. Translated, it gives CASSLDRRVTGELFF.

The gene calls are TRBV5-8 and TRBJ1-5; tentatively, D is TRBD1 (5 bases). Trimming took 4 bases from V and 0 from J, leaving 17 bases between them. There are 17 residues in the CDR3. Germline V lookup: CDR1 SGHTS, CDR2 YDEGEE. The CDR3 DNA is TGTGCCAGCAGCCAAGGGGCAGGAGCTTATAGCAATCAGCCCCAGCATTTT. This translates into CASSQGAGAYSNQPQHF.

V is TRBV18 and J is TRBJ1-2; 12 positions match TRBD1. The CDR3 runs to 18 residues. Per the germline V gene, CDR1 is KGHSH and CDR2 is LQKENI. Trimming removed 4 bases from V and 4 bases from J; junction bases left unmatched: 13. The CDR3 DNA reads as TGTGCCAGCTCACTATCGGGACAGGGGGCTTGGTCTCCCTATGGCTACACCTTC. It translates to CASSLSGQGAWSPYGYTF.

V gene TRBV3-1 (or the pseudogene TRBV3-2) combines with J gene TRBJ1-1, with D unresolved. The ends were cut back, 5 bases at V and 11 bases at J, with 18 bases in the middle. The CDR3 has 13 amino acids. The germline CDR1 and CDR2 sequences are LGHDT and YNNKEL (reference sequence). Here the CDR3 reads CASSYKGGPRAFF. The CDR3 region has the DNA TGTGCCAGCAGCTACAAGGGAGGGCCCCGGGCTTTCTTT.

The chain recombines TRBV7-2 with TRBJ1-2; D possibly corresponds to TRBD1 (6 bases). This CDR3 contains 15 residues. CDR1 is SGHTA, CDR2 FQGNSA, per germline. V was clipped by 0 bases and J by 6 bases, with 14 bases between them. CDR3 nucleotides: TGTGCCAGCAGCTTAGCGGGCGACAGGTCGGATGGCTACACCTTC. Residues: CASSLAGDRSDGYTF.

This clone was detected once. V usage is TRBV28 and J usage is TRBJ2-1, with D possibly being TRBD1 (6 bases). Germline V gene data show CDR1 as MDHEN and CDR2 as SYDVKM. The ends were cut back, 6 bases at V and 9 bases at J, with 18 bases in the middle. The CDR3 runs 14 residues. CDR3 loop: CASRVVRGMAEQFF. The DNA of the CDR3 is TGTGCCAGCAGGGTGGTCAGGGGTATGGCTGAGCAGTTCTTC.

This rearrangement joins TRBV7-9 to TRBJ2-6; D not resolved. The CDR3 spans 15 residues. CDR1 is SEHNR, CDR2 FQNEAQ, per germline (reference sequence). The V end was cut by 1 base, the J end by 0 bases, with 4 bases between. As DNA, the CDR3 is TGTGCCAGCAGCTTAGACAGCTCTGGGGCCAACGTCCTGACTTTC. Translating it yields CASSLDSSGANVLTF. Full variable domain (remainder filled in from reference TRBV7-9 and TRBJ2-6): DTGVSQNPRHKITKRGQNVTFRCDPISEHNRLYWYRQTLGQGPEFLTYFQNEAQLEKSRLLSDRFSAERPKGSFSTLEIQRTEQGDSAMYLCASSLDSSGANVLTFGAGSRLTVL.

The CDR3 bases are TGTGCTAGTGGCCCGGGACAGGGAGAAGATACGCAGTATTTT. Encoded protein: CASGPGQGEDTQYF. The chain has TRBV12-5 and TRBJ2-3; 9 nucleotides line up with TRBD1. The CDR3 is 14 amino acids. With V trimmed by 6 bases and J by 5 bases, 6 bases remained unmatched. Germline CDR1 reads LGHNT; CDR2 reads FRNRAP.

This chain connects TRBV30 to TRBJ1-4, with D perhaps TRBD1 (6 bases). Germline assignment: CDR1 GTSNPN and CDR2 SVGIG (reference sequence). Trimming stripped 3 bases from V and 4 bases from J, with 15 bases between. This CDR3 is built from 15 residues. This chain's CDR3 is CAWRKGQGNNEKLFF. The CDR3 DNA follows: TGTGCCTGGAGAAAAGGGCAGGGGAATAATGAAAAACTGTTTTTT.

The chain carries TRBV6-5 and TRBJ1-5; 7 bases fit TRBD1. CDR1 is MNHEY, CDR2 SVGAGI, per germline. Trimming at V came to 10 bases and at J to 3 bases, leaving 9 bases not matched to a gene. The CDR3 runs 14 residues. The CDR3 region has the DNA TGTGCCACCCGGGACAGCAAACCCAATCAGCCCCAGCATTTT. It is translated as CATRDSKPNQPQHF.

The chain joins TRBV11-2 to TRBJ1-3; a weak D match, TRBD1 (5 bases). This CDR3 region has 18 residues. V lost 7 bases and J lost 4, with 26 bases in between. From germline, CDR1 is SGHAT and CDR2 FQNNGV. The CDR3 DNA is TGTGCCAGCACCCTGAAGCTAGGTAGACAGTCCCGAGGAAACACCATATATTTT. This gives the protein CASTLKLGRQSRGNTIYF.